The entry below gives a single T cell receptor (beta chain) sequence along with its context. As yet, its antigen is unknown. V dropped 4 bases and J dropped 0 bases, with 13 bases sitting between them. The germline V gene has CDR1 SGHDT and CDR2 YYEEEE. The CDR3 loop spans 15 amino acids. These data belong to a study of cytotoxic CD8 clonotypes in ibrutinib-treated CLL. In the study overall: Response samples were drawn at a median of approximately 11 months of treatment, range 6 to 36.

A 1 in 200,000 to 1 in 1 million T cell depth was the sequencing target. Assay: immunoSEQ multiplex PCR; the TCRdb copy retains only in-frame clones and omits some. Here the sample spans 33,000 or so clones, nearly 50% being singletons. Notes on the study in general: Baseline clonality, above age-matched healthy donor levels, tracked circulating CD8+ T-cell counts.

Source: PBMCs, taken before ibrutinib treatment. This TCR came from a human donor with chronic lymphocytic leukemia. The genes are TRBV5-6 and TRBJ1-2, with D hard to call. CDR3 amino acids: CASSLLSRANYGYTF. DNA of the CDR3: TGTGCCAGCAGCCTACTATCGAGAGCTAACTATGGCTACACCTTC.